These T cell receptor beta chains were read from a single sample in a study of blood T cell repertoires in COVID-19. Only in-frame clones appear in the TCRdb table, and some are missing; sequencing was by immunoSEQ multiplex PCR. The sample holds approximately 120,000 clones, about four fifths seen once. Sequencing used peripheral blood. The origin of the receptors is a man older than 75 with acute or convalescent COVID-19. CDR3s leave out the opening cysteine and the closing phenylalanine or tryptophan. Some rows have no size entry. The others give once, few or many, or a class for an expanded clone.

V	J	size	CDR3
TRBV4-3	TRBJ1-1	NA	ASSQASIQGYTEAF
TRBV7-2	TRBJ2-2	NA	ASSPRTLNTGELF
TRBV28	TRBJ2-3	NA	ASSLLWTSSDTQY
TRBV6-6	TRBJ2-7	NA	ASSGGYEQY
TRBV6-5	TRBJ1-2	NA	ASRTAGYGYT
TRBV10-3	TRBJ1-2	once	AISPNRDRGGYT
TRBV19	TRBJ1-5	NA	ASSIAPDRVTGPQH
TRBV6-5	TRBJ2-3	NA	ASRGLSWEDTQY
TRBV7-5	TRBJ2-5	NA	AAHRAVIFAGGHSGETQY
TRBV5-1	TRBJ2-3	NA	ASSLDPGADTQY
TRBV18	TRBJ1-1	many	ASSTGSEAF
TRBV7-8	TRBJ1-4	once	ASSLGFKGATNEKLF
TRBV28	TRBJ2-7	NA	ASSHLQGSSYEQY
TRBV19	TRBJ1-4	NA	ASSISEKLF
TRBV6-2/TRBV6-3	TRBJ2-7	NA	ASSTEIYEQY
TRBV28	TRBJ1-6	NA	ASSLGQTNSPLH
TRBV6-5	TRBJ1-1	once	ASSVDRAAF
TRBV11-2	TRBJ2-2	NA	ASSLTDTPRTGELF
TRBV2	TRBJ1-3	NA	ASSVDGGLDSGNTIY
TRBV30	TRBJ2-1	NA	AWSGASNEQF
TRBV5-5	TRBJ1-6	once	ASSLVGGVGLDSPLH
TRBV29-1	TRBJ2-7	NA	SVGTGGYEQY
TRBV9	TRBJ2-7	NA	ASSVGRQGAREQY
TRBV5-1	TRBJ2-7	NA	ASSLSQGALEQY
TRBV30	TRBJ1-6	few	AWKRDGTGGSPLH
TRBV6-5	TRBJ1-2	NA	ASRGTGGADGYT
TRBV27	TRBJ1-5	NA	ASRGRDIFQPQH
TRBV28	TRBJ2-7	once	ASSPSPWTDSSYEQY
TRBV27	TRBJ2-1	few	ASSLGGQGVREQF
TRBV7-6	TRBJ2-3	NA	ASSFRTSASTDTQY
TRBV10-3	TRBJ2-7	NA	AASREGGRNEQY
TRBV5-1	TRBJ2-1	NA	ASSLGAQGGNEQF
TRBV21-1	TRBJ2-3	NA	ASGAQY
TRBV28	TRBJ1-2	NA	ASGSELLSNYGYT
TRBV18	TRBJ1-4	once	ASSPLRGTVATNEKLF
TRBV7-2	TRBJ1-5	NA	ASSLRRGDSNQPQH